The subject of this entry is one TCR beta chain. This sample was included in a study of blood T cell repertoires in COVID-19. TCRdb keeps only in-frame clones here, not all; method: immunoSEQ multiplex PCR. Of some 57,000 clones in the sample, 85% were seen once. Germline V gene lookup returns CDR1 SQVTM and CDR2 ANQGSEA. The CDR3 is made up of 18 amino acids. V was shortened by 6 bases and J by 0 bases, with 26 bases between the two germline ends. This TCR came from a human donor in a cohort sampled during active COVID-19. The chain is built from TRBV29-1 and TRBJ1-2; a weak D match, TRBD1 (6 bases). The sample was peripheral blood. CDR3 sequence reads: CSVGAPGGRGRPNYGYTF. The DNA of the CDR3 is TGCAGCGTGGGGGCGCCGGGGGGACGTGGGCGACCTAACTATGGCTACACCTTC.